Below are 32 T cell receptor beta chains sequenced from a single sample in a study of blood T cells in healthy people across ages (dated by TCRdb to the mid-2010s). Libraries were constructed by 5' RACE. Data came from an Illumina HiSeq 2500. A second PCR of about 6 to 12 cycles was run with a J-beta primer mix and a sample-barcoded 5' primer. TCRdb trimmed public reads at Q25 via fastp, called clones via MiXCR and kept in-frame beta chains. Merged by CDR3 protein, the rows form single entries marked with the most common genes and DNA. Across this sample there are approximately 1.5 million distinct CDR3 sequences, with roughly 30% seen only once. The ten largest clonotypes hold approximately 10% of the sample. The source material was blood. The receptors derive from a woman aged 25-40 years in good health.

The chain combines TRBV27 with TRBJ2-7; D is ambiguous. This CDR3 comprises 12 residues. V shed 2 bases and J shed 10 bases, with 12 bases lying between them. In germline, CDR1 is MNHEY, CDR2 SMNVEV (reference sequence). The CDR3 sequence is CASSLPRQKQYF. As DNA, the CDR3 is TGTGCCAGCAGTTTACCCCGGCAGAAACAGTACTTC.

The gene calls are TRBV29-1 and TRBJ1-1; 7 bases map to TRBD1. Germline-derived CDR1 and CDR2 are SQVTM and ANQGSEA. This CDR3 contains 13 residues. The CDR3 nucleotides read TGCAGTACCCGGGCAGGGGGGAACACTGAAGCTTTCTTT. Protein sequence: CSTRAGGNTEAFF.

The chain carries TRBV20-1 and TRBJ2-1; 10 nucleotides match TRBD2. The CDR3 totals 12 residues. CDR1 DFQATT and CDR2 SNEGSKA come from the germline V gene (reference sequence). With V trimmed by 5 bases and J by 7 bases, 2 bases remained unmatched. The CDR3 protein is CSAGLAVNEQFF. The DNA for the CDR3 is TGCAGTGCTGGACTAGCGGTTAATGAGCAGTTCTTC.

The chain uses TRBV7-9 and TRBJ2-1; the D is unclear. The CDR3 covers 16 residues. The V gene lost 4 bases and the J gene lost 3 bases, with 16 bases spanning the gap. Germline CDR1 and CDR2: SEHNR and FQNEAQ (reference sequence). The CDR3 bases are TGTGCCAGCAGCTCCGAAATAAAGGGTTTCTACAATGAGCAGTTCTTC. It yields the protein CASSSEIKGFYNEQFF.

This clonotype was seen only a few times. The V gene is TRBV5-1, the J gene TRBJ2-7; no definite D call. CDR1 is SGHRS and CDR2 is YFSETQ in the germline V gene. The CDR3 sequence is 14 residues long. The ends were cut back, 0 bases at V and 0 bases at J, with 7 bases in the middle. The CDR3 loop reads CASSLAPTSYEQYF. CDR3 coding DNA: TGCGCCAGCAGCTTGGCTCCAACCTCCTACGAGCAGTACTTC.

This clonotype came up many times. The chain employs TRBV6-5 and TRBJ2-5; maybe TRBD1 (5 bases). The CDR3 has 14 amino acids. Trimming took 5 bases from V and 2 from J, leaving 12 bases between them. Germline V gene data show CDR1 as MNHEY and CDR2 as SVGAGI. CDR3 amino acids: CASSETGFQETQYF. The CDR3, as DNA: TGTGCCAGCAGTGAAACAGGATTTCAAGAGACCCAGTACTTC.

This sequence joins TRBV29-1 and TRBJ2-4; D is perhaps TRBD2 (7 bases). This CDR3 has 15 residues. The germline gives CDR1 SQVTM, CDR2 ANQGSEA. Deletions cut 6 bases from V and 2 bases from J, with 17 bases between. CDR3 sequence: CSVVNREGTKNIQYF. For the CDR3, the DNA is TGCAGCGTGGTCAACAGGGAGGGGACCAAAAACATTCAGTACTTC.

This chain links TRBV29-1 with TRBJ2-5, with D perhaps matching TRBD2 (6 bases). V lost 7 bases and J 5 bases, leaving 14 bases between the germline ends. This CDR3 comprises 12 residues. In germline, CDR1 is SQVTM, CDR2 ANQGSEA. CDR3 DNA: TGCAGCGCCGCGGGACTTGAGGAGACCCAGTACTTC. Translated: CSAAGLEETQYF.

This clonotype was picked up a small number of times. The J gene is TRBJ2-7, the V gene TRBV6-2 or TRBV6-3; tentatively, D is TRBD1 or TRBD2 (6 bases each). Germline CDR1 MNHEY, CDR2 SVGEGT. Trimming removed 1 base at V and 3 bases at J, with 19 bases between. The CDR3 runs to 17 residues. Here the CDR3 reads CASSYLAGEEQNYEQYF. CDR3 nucleotide sequence: TGTGCCAGCAGTTACTTGGCAGGGGAGGAGCAAAACTACGAGCAGTACTTC.

This clonotype has only a few counts. The chain combines TRBV7-9 with TRBJ2-4, with 7 bases fitting TRBD2. CDR3 length: 14 residues. The junction had 7 bases not matched to a gene; V was cut back by 4 bases and J by 7 bases. Per the germline V gene, CDR1 is SEHNR and CDR2 is FQNEAQ (reference sequence). The CDR3 spells CASSSSGMGNIQYF. In DNA form, the CDR3 reads TGTGCCAGCAGCTCGAGCGGGATGGGTAACATTCAGTACTTC.

This clonotype was recorded a few times. The V call is TRBV29-1, the J call TRBJ1-1, with a possible D match to TRBD1 (6 bases). Germline V gene lookup returns CDR1 SQVTM and CDR2 ANQGSEA. The CDR3 covers 14 residues. The V and J ends lost 5 bases and 4 bases respectively, with 17 bases between them. CDR3 sequence: CSVLGRGLGTEAFF. CDR3 DNA: TGCAGCGTTTTGGGCAGGGGTCTCGGCACTGAAGCTTTCTTT.

This clonotype was seen ten or more times. The chain joins TRBV29-1 to TRBJ2-5, with D maybe TRBD2 (6 bases). Trimming shortened V by 1 base and J by 5 bases, and 14 bases separated the two germline ends. Germline V gene data show CDR1 as SQVTM and CDR2 as ANQGSEA. The CDR3 has 14 amino acids. CDR3 nucleotide sequence: TGCAGCGTTGAAGGGCGCGGGGTTGGGGAGACCCAGTACTTC. Protein product: CSVEGRGVGETQYF.

The chain has TRBV11-2 and TRBJ2-7; 7 bases are a match to TRBD1. There are 15 residues in the CDR3. V trimming: 5 bases; J trimming: 3 bases; junction bases outside the gene matches: 10. The germline V gene has CDR1 SGHAT and CDR2 FQNNGV. In DNA, the CDR3 is TGTGCCAGCAGCCCCGGGACAGCGATATACTACGAGCAGTACTTC. Encoded protein: CASSPGTAIYYEQYF. Full variable domain (outside the CDR3, taken from reference TRBV11-2 and TRBJ2-7): EAGVAQSPRYKIIEKRQSVAFWCNPISGHATLYWYQQILGQGPKLLIQFQNNGVVDDSQLPKDRFSAERLKGVDSTLKIQPAKLEDSAVYLCASSPGTAIYYEQYFGPGTRLTVT.

This clonotype was counted between two and nine times. J is TRBJ2-5 and V is TRBV9, with TRBD2 matching over 11 bases. This CDR3 comprises 14 residues. CDR1 and CDR2 (germline): SGDLS, YYNGEE. Trimming took 4 bases from V and 4 from J; bases not matched to a gene: 3. This CDR3 reads CASSRSGGAETQYF. The CDR3 region has the DNA TGTGCCAGCAGCCGTAGCGGGGGGGCAGAGACCCAGTACTTC.

The rearrangement links TRBV7-2 to TRBJ2-3; D may be TRBD1 (5 bases). Germline assignment: CDR1 SGHTA and CDR2 FQGNSA. The V end lost 4 bases, the J end lost 6 bases, and 17 bases lay between the germline ends. The CDR3 covers 15 residues. The CDR3 here is CASSWVGQTHDTQYF. CDR3 nucleotides: TGTGCCAGCAGCTGGGTGGGGCAGACTCACGATACGCAGTATTTT.

This clonotype was picked up a small number of times. The rearrangement links TRBV10-3 to TRBJ2-3; D call uncertain. Trimming left V 8 bases short and J 3 bases short, with 9 bases between. From germline, CDR1 is ENHRY and CDR2 SYGVKD. This CDR3 has 12 residues. CDR3: CAIGNGTDTQYF. DNA of the CDR3: TGTGCCATCGGGAACGGGACAGATACGCAGTATTTT.

This clonotype was recorded a few times. V and J are TRBV20-1 and TRBJ2-5; 11 bases align to TRBD2. Judging by the DNA end, TRBJ2-7 fits better; the J call may be wrong. Germline V gene sequence: CDR1 DFQATT, CDR2 SNEGSKA (reference sequence). The length of the CDR3 is 13 residues. CDR3 in DNA: TGCAGTGCCCATAGCGGGGGGGGCTACGAGCAGTACTTC. Translation gives CSAHSGGGYEQYF.

The chain recombines TRBV7-3 with TRBJ2-3; 10 bases fit TRBD2. The V segment lost 1 base and the J segment 2 bases; nucleotides outside the gene matches: 12. CDR3 size: 19 residues. Per the germline V gene, CDR1 is SGHTA and CDR2 is FQGTGA. Written as DNA, the CDR3 is TGTGCCAGCAGCTTAAGCCCAGCGGGGGGGCTATATGTCACAGATACGCAGTATTTT. Amino acid sequence: CASSLSPAGGLYVTDTQYF.

This chain uses TRBV7-2 with TRBJ1-2, with D perhaps matching TRBD1 (6 bases). V lost 6 bases and J 0 bases, leaving 14 bases between the germline ends. Per the germline V gene, CDR1 is SGHTA and CDR2 is FQGNSA. The length of the CDR3 is 15 residues. CDR3 nucleotide sequence: TGTGCCAGCAGAGGGACACGAGAAGCTAACTATGGCTACACCTTC. Residues: CASRGTREANYGYTF.

J is TRBJ2-5 and V is TRBV6-1, with TRBD2 identical over 8 bases. V shed 6 bases and J 11 bases; nucleotides not matched to a gene: 14. In germline, CDR1 is MNHNS, CDR2 SASEGT. The CDR3 covers 14 residues. This CDR3 reads CASSTSGLTQEQYF. CDR3 DNA: TGTGCCAGCAGCACTAGCGGCCTAACACAGGAGCAGTACTTC.

Many counts were recorded for this clonotype. V gene TRBV12-3 or TRBV12-4 combines with J gene TRBJ2-5; TRBD2 matches at 11 bases. After removal of 2 bases from V and 5 bases from J, the junction contained 10 bases not matched to a gene. The CDR3 runs 17 residues. The CDR3 loop reads CASSLSRLAGRGETQYF. For the CDR3, the DNA is TGTGCCAGCAGTTTATCACGACTAGCGGGGAGAGGGGAGACCCAGTACTTC.

The J gene is TRBJ2-7, the V gene TRBV7-2; a possible D gene is TRBD1 (5 bases). Germline V gene data show CDR1 as SGHTA and CDR2 as FQGNSA. Trimming stripped 3 bases from V and 10 bases from J, with 22 bases between. CDR3 length equals 15 residues. Here the CDR3 reads CASSLVTGPQEIQYF. The CDR3 coding sequence is TGTGCCAGCAGCTTGGTAACAGGCCCCCAAGAGATCCAGTACTTC.

In its sample, this clonotype was seen many times. This CDR3 reads CASSFRVTDTQYF. The CDR3 bases are TGTGCCAGCAGCTTCAGGGTTACAGATACGCAGTATTTT. The chain employs TRBV7-2 and TRBJ2-3, with TRBD1 as a possible D gene (5 bases). In germline, CDR1 is SGHTA, CDR2 FQGNSA. Trimming removed 3 bases at V and 3 bases at J, with 7 bases between. The CDR3 spans 13 residues.

This clonotype was seen more than once but under ten times. V is TRBV7-2 and J is TRBJ2-7; tentatively, D is TRBD2 (6 bases). Germline CDR1 SGHTA, CDR2 FQGNSA. The CDR3 is 14 residues long. Trimming removed 6 bases at V and 7 bases at J, with 19 bases between. The CDR3 protein is CASRPAPGALEQYF. CDR3 nucleotides: TGTGCCAGCAGACCGGCCCCGGGAGCCCTTGAGCAGTACTTC.

The gene calls are TRBV7-9 and TRBJ1-1, with D possibly TRBD1 on 6 matching bases. This CDR3 region has 14 residues. The V and J ends lost 8 bases and 4 bases respectively, with 17 bases between them. Germline CDR1 reads SEHNR; CDR2 reads FQNEAQ (reference sequence). The CDR3 region is CASGPQGKGTEAFF. The CDR3, as DNA: TGTGCCAGCGGCCCACAGGGTAAGGGCACTGAAGCTTTCTTT.

The CDR3 sequence is CASSPRPNTDTQYF. Here the CDR3 DNA reads TGTGCCAGCAGCCCCCGGCCCAACACAGATACGCAGTATTTT. The chain uses TRBV11-2 and TRBJ2-3, with D unclear. The CDR3 totals 14 residues. Trimming cost V 5 bases and J 2 bases, with 11 bases left between them. CDR1 SGHAT and CDR2 FQNNGV come from the germline V gene.

This chain connects TRBV7-2 to TRBJ2-5; TRBD2 matches 12 bases. V shed 1 base, J shed 5 bases, and the junction held 11 bases outside the gene matches. The CDR3 is made up of 18 amino acids. In germline, CDR1 is SGHTA, CDR2 FQGNSA. The CDR3 nucleotides read TGTGCCAGCAGCTTAGAGAGGGCTAGCGGGGGGGCGGAGGAGACCCAGTACTTC. It translates to CASSLERASGGAEETQYF. The full variable domain, in which reference TRBV7-2 and TRBJ2-5 provide the parts outside the CDR3, is GAGVSQSPSNKVTEKGKDVELRCDPISGHTALYWYRQSLGQGLEFLIYFQGNSAPDKSGLPSDRFSAERTGGSVSTLTIQRTQQEDSAVYLCASSLERASGGAEETQYFGPGTRLLVL.

The rearrangement links TRBV2 to TRBJ1-6; D call uncertain. Trimming left V 3 bases short and J 14 bases short, with 8 bases between. The V gene's germline CDR1 is SNHLY and CDR2 FYNNEI. This CDR3 contains 11 residues. The CDR3 loop is CASSEIVALHF. CDR3 sequence (DNA): TGTGCCAGCAGTGAGATTGTAGCCCTCCACTTT.

V usage is TRBV6-5 and J usage is TRBJ2-7; 8 bases map to TRBD2. The CDR3 spans 16 residues. Germline V gene lookup returns CDR1 MNHEY and CDR2 SVGAGI. V shed 0 bases, J shed 2 bases, and the junction held 6 bases outside the gene matches. The CDR3 region is CASSYSLVAGTYEQYF. The DNA for the CDR3 is TGTGCCAGCAGTTACTCGTTGGTAGCGGGAACCTACGAGCAGTACTTC.

This clonotype was recorded only once. A much bigger clone sits one base away, suggesting this may be a read error. The chain has TRBV7-2 and TRBJ1-5; weak D call: TRBD1 (5 bases). Per the germline V gene, CDR1 is SGHTA and CDR2 is FQGNSA. The CDR3 totals 15 residues. CDR3 DNA sequence: TGTGCCAGCAGCCCCGGGGCGGCTAGCAATCAGCCCCGGCATTTT. It translates to CASSPGAASNQPRHF.

There are a few counts of this clonotype. An end of the junction differs from the germline gene, which may be a read error. The CDR3 sequence is CVSTGAEGYTF. CDR3 nucleotides: TGTGTCAGCACAGGGGCCGAAGGCTACACCTTC. The V gene is TRBV7-9, the J gene TRBJ1-2; 7 nucleotides line up with TRBD1. Germline V gene sequence: CDR1 SEHNR, CDR2 FQNEAQ (reference sequence). The CDR3 is 11 residues long.

The chain couples TRBV27 to TRBJ2-1; the match to TRBD1 covers 10 bases. Germline assignment: CDR1 MNHEY and CDR2 SMNVEV (reference sequence). V gave up 3 bases and J gave up 8 bases; unmatched junction bases: 16. This CDR3 has 18 residues. The CDR3 DNA reads TGTGCCAGCAGTTTCAGAACTCCGGGACAGGGGAAAAGGGATGAGCAGTTCTTC. Encoded protein: CASSFRTPGQGKRDEQFF.